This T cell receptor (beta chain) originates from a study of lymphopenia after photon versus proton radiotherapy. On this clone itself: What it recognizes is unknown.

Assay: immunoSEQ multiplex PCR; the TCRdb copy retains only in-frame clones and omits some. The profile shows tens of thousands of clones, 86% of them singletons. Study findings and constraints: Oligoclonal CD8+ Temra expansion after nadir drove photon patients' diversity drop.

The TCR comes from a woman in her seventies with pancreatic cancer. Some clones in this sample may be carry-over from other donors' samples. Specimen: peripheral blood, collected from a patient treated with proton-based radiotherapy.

The DNA of the CDR3 is TGCGCCAGCAGCTTGGCCGCAGCGGGAGGGCCCGGCACCGGGGAGCTGTTTTTT. It is translated as CASSLAAAGGPGTGELFF. The chain is built from TRBV5-1 and TRBJ2-2, with 10 bases lining up with TRBD2. Germline values: CDR1 SGHRS, CDR2 YFSETQ. The CDR3 is 18 residues long. J lost 4 bases, V lost 0 bases, and 9 bases had no gene match.